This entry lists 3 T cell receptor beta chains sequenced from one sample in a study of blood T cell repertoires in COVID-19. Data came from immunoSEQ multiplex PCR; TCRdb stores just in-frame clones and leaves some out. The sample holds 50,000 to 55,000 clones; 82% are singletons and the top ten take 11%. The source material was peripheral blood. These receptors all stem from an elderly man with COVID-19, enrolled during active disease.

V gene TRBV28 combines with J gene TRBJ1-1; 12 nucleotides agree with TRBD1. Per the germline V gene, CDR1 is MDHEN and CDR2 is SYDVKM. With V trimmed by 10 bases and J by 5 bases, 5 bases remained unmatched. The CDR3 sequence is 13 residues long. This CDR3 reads CATGQGASTEAFF. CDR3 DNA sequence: TGTGCCACGGGACAGGGGGCTAGTACTGAAGCTTTCTTT.

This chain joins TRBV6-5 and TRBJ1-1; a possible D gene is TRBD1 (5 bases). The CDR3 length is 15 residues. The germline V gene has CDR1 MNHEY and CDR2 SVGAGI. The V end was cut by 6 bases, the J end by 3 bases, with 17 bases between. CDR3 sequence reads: CASRGGDFRYTEAFF. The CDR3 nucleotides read TGTGCCAGCAGAGGAGGGGACTTTAGGTACACTGAAGCTTTCTTT.

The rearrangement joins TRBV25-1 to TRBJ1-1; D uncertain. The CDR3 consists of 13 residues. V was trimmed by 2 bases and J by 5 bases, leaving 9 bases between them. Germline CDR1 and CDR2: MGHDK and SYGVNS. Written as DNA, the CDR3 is TGTGCCAGCAGTGAACACAGTTCGACTGAAGCTTTCTTT. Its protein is CASSEHSSTEAFF.